The 3 T cell receptor beta chains reported below all come from one sample, sequenced in a study of blood T cell repertoires in COVID-19. Sequencing was performed with immunoSEQ multiplex PCR; in TCRdb, only in-frame clones are kept and a portion is missing. The sample has about 430,000 clones; around 90% are singletons. The sample comprised peripheral blood. These receptors originate from a young man with COVID-19, enrolled during active disease.

V and J are TRBV30 and TRBJ1-2, with D unresolved. V was cut by 0 bases and J by 0 bases, with 5 bases left in between. The CDR3 is 13 residues long. Germline V CDR1 and CDR2: GTSNPN, SVGIG (reference sequence). CDR3: CAWSVRANYGYTF. CDR3 DNA sequence: TGTGCCTGGAGTGTACGGGCTAACTATGGCTACACCTTC.

The rearrangement links TRBV5-4 to TRBJ2-3; D possibly corresponds to TRBD2 (5 bases). The CDR3 runs to 15 residues. Germline V CDR1 and CDR2: SGHNT, YYREEE (reference sequence). V lost 5 bases and J lost 4, with 17 bases in between. The CDR3 region is CASSPDGRGPDTQYF. The CDR3 DNA sequence: TGTGCCAGCAGTCCTGACGGTAGAGGGCCAGATACGCAGTATTTT.

The chain combines TRBV2 with TRBJ1-1; a weak D match, TRBD1 (6 bases). Looked up from germline, CDR1 is SNHLY and CDR2 is FYNNEI. V was clipped by 6 bases and J by 7 bases, with 12 bases between them. The CDR3 covers 12 residues. The CDR3 nucleotides read TGTGCCAGCAGCGTGACAGGTCTTGAAGCTTTCTTT. It yields the protein CASSVTGLEAFF.